The clone carrying this T cell receptor (beta chain) has a count of ten or more. Its antigen is unidentified. The germline V gene has CDR1 MNHEY and CDR2 SVGAGI. V shed 4 bases and J shed 2 bases, with 12 bases lying between them. This CDR3 has 14 amino acids. Through Arm-PCR of CDR3 regions and iRepertoire HTBI primers, TCR beta libraries were built. TCRdb independently ran MiXCR on the multiplex PCR reads; one entry per CDR3 protein. In the table there are fewer than 450,000 distinct CDR3 sequences, over 14% of which are singletons. Time point of the sample: newly diagnosed GD, antithyroid drugs for less than 3 months. RNA isolated from PBMCs was used to make the TCR library. This sample was included in a study of regulatory T cells in long-lasting Graves disease. Findings of the study overall: Persistent disease showed a preference for TRBV28, TRBJ1-2 and TRBJ2-5.

This same sample was also part of a study on T cells in Graves' hyperthyroidism and ophthalmopathy.

The chain employs TRBV6-5 and TRBJ2-7; the D gene is possibly TRBD1 (5 bases). The sequence derives from a woman aged 40-49 years with Graves disease. Specimen: peripheral blood mononuclear cells (PBMCs), collected at new diagnosis, from a patient treated with antithyroid drugs. The DNA for the CDR3 is TGTGCCAGCAGTTCATTTAGGGGCCCCTACGAGCAGTACTTC. This translates into CASSSFRGPYEQYF.